These T cell receptor beta chains were read from a single sample in a study of PD-L1 blockade in urothelial cancer. Clones were sequenced by immunoSEQ multiplex PCR, and TCRdb holds only the in-frame ones, with some missing. The sample shows approximately 91,000 clones, less than 85% of them seen only once. Sequenced material: PBMCs, taken around atezolizumab (anti-PD-L1) treatment. The receptors were sampled from a man between 65 and 79 years old with urothelial cancer. Each CDR3 is given without its conserved first and last residue. The order of the fields is V gene, CDR3 length, J gene, CDR3 protein.

V: TRBV5-4
length: 13
J: TRBJ2-5
CDR3: ASSTGTPLLETQY

V: TRBV7-2
length: 11
J: TRBJ2-5
CDR3: ASSRGGTETQY

V: TRBV4-2
length: 13
J: TRBJ1-4
CDR3: ASSQSQGFEEKLF

V: TRBV27
length: 13
J: TRBJ2-1
CDR3: ASSGRGGPYNEQF

V: TRBV19
length: 11
J: TRBJ2-7
CDR3: ASSKDRGYEQY

V: TRBV7-9
length: 12
J: TRBJ2-1
CDR3: ASSLGQTDNEQF

V: TRBV5-8
length: 12
J: TRBJ1-2
CDR3: ASSPGDRPYGYT

V: TRBV9
length: 13
J: TRBJ1-3
CDR3: ASSVEGSGGNTIY

V: TRBV27
length: 12
J: TRBJ2-5
CDR3: ASRLATGGETQY

V: TRBV25-1
length: 11
J: TRBJ1-2
CDR3: ASSENPQRGYT

V: TRBV7-2
length: 13
J: TRBJ2-1
CDR3: ASSLARGTYNEQF

V: TRBV7-8
length: 14
J: TRBJ1-6
CDR3: ASSSRRQGWNSPLH

V: TRBV11-3
length: 14
J: TRBJ2-3
CDR3: ASSLDAGANTDTQY

V: TRBV27
length: 11
J: TRBJ2-7
CDR3: ASKPGNSYEQY

V: TRBV7-3
length: 12
J: TRBJ2-7
CDR3: ASSSGLVASEQY

V: TRBV7-6
length: 11
J: TRBJ2-5
CDR3: ASSSSGWETQY

V: TRBV11-3
length: 12
J: TRBJ2-7
CDR3: ASSPGQGSYEQY

V: TRBV5-5
length: 12
J: TRBJ2-7
CDR3: ASSPFAGAYEQY

V: TRBV6-6
length: 14
J: TRBJ2-7
CDR3: ASSYAELEAAYEQY

V: TRBV11-3
length: 12
J: TRBJ2-1
CDR3: ASSLGPPYNEQF

V: TRBV5-8
length: 11
J: TRBJ1-1
CDR3: ASSQSGRYGAF

V: TRBV6-1
length: 14
J: TRBJ2-7
CDR3: ASSGQTSGSSYEQY

V: TRBV6-4
length: 10
J: TRBJ1-2
CDR3: ATRSEGYGYT

V: TRBV10-1
length: 12
J: TRBJ2-3
CDR3: ASSEGGTTDTQY

V: TRBV7-9
length: 13
J: TRBJ2-5
CDR3: ASSLPQGARETQY

V: TRBV9
length: 12
J: TRBJ2-7
CDR3: ASSVGEGFYEQY

V: TRBV19
length: 18
J: TRBJ2-1
CDR3: ASSIYGTGDHRSSYNEQF

V: TRBV7-7
length: 11
J: TRBJ2-5
CDR3: ASSLGQEETQY

V: TRBV7-3
length: 12
J: TRBJ2-2
CDR3: ASRDQENTGELF

V: TRBV7-2
length: 11
J: TRBJ2-4
CDR3: ASSLARENIQY

V: TRBV27
length: 12
J: TRBJ1-5
CDR3: ASSSNMGGQPQH

V: TRBV7-3
length: 14
J: TRBJ2-5
CDR3: ASSPGGFRDQETQY

V: TRBV11-3
length: 12
J: TRBJ1-5
CDR3: ASSLSGLNQPQH

V: TRBV7-3
length: 11
J: TRBJ2-1
CDR3: ASSLGTNNEQF

V: TRBV6-1
length: 9
J: TRBJ2-7
CDR3: ASRAYYEQY

V: TRBV15
length: 13
J: TRBJ2-3
CDR3: ATCRDRGFSDTQY

V: TRBV6-1
length: 11
J: TRBJ1-2
CDR3: ASSDRAGYGYT